A single sample gave rise to the 32 T cell receptor beta chains below, sequenced in a study of human T cells and chemical hapten exposure. Regarding time point: patch test 1, 2 weeks after DPC sensitization. Described treatment: therapeutic diphenylcyclopropenone sensitization with weekly scalp DPC. In TCRdb, the RACE reads were re-called with MiXCR into one record per CDR3 protein. The sample lists roughly 200,000 distinct CDR3 sequences, 20% to 25% occurring once. Sequencing was performed on whole blood, taken in connection with sensitization to the hapten diphenylcyclopropenone (DPC). The source of these receptors is a woman aged 45-59 years with alopecia areata. Some clones in this sample may be carry-over from other donors' samples.

The chain combines TRBV10-3 with TRBJ2-6; D may be TRBD1 (6 bases). Trimming left V 4 bases short and J 0 bases short, with 13 bases between. Germline lookup yields CDR1 ENHRY and CDR2 SYGVKD. The CDR3 covers 17 residues. CDR3 region: CAISVQGQLSGANVLTF. CDR3 nucleotide sequence: TGTGCCATCAGTGTGCAGGGGCAACTCTCTGGGGCCAACGTCCTGACTTTC.

This clonotype was found a few times. The rearrangement joins TRBV24-1 to TRBJ2-4; 10 bases align to TRBD1. The V gene end was trimmed by 3 bases and the J gene end by 1 base; junction bases not matched to a gene: 5. The CDR3 loop spans 17 amino acids. Germline CDR1 and CDR2: KGHDR and SFDVKD. The CDR3 is CATSDIRDRGAKNIQYF. Here the CDR3 DNA reads TGTGCCACCAGTGATATCCGGGACAGGGGCGCCAAAAACATTCAGTACTTC.

This clonotype was found a few times. The gene calls are TRBV2 and TRBJ1-1; TRBD1 is a possible D gene (6 bases). The V end was cut by 5 bases, the J end by 1 base, with 14 bases between. The CDR3 is 15 amino acids. Germline V gene sequence: CDR1 SNHLY, CDR2 FYNNEI. CDR3 coding DNA: TGTGCCAGCAGTTTTACAGGGTGGGGGAACACTGAAGCTTTCTTT. This translates into CASSFTGWGNTEAFF.

This clonotype has more than one count but fewer than ten. The chain uses TRBV29-1 and TRBJ2-4; D not resolved. CDR3 size: 13 residues. Trimming left V 5 bases short and J 1 base short, with 9 bases between. The V gene's germline CDR1 is SQVTM and CDR2 ANQGSEA. The CDR3 sequence is CSVYVIAKNIQYF. The CDR3 coding sequence is TGCAGCGTTTATGTAATCGCCAAAAACATTCAGTACTTC.

The V call is TRBV3-1, the J call TRBJ2-1; D gene ambiguous. CDR1 is LGHDT, CDR2 YNNKEL, per germline (reference sequence). The CDR3 contains 12 residues. Trimming cost V 4 bases and J 6 bases, with 7 bases left between them. CDR3 protein: CASSRDTNEQFF. The CDR3 DNA sequence: TGTGCCAGCAGCCGTGACACCAATGAGCAGTTCTTC.

The chain has TRBV11-2 and TRBJ2-7; the D gene is possibly TRBD1 (5 bases). CDR1 is SGHAT, CDR2 FQNNGV, per germline. This CDR3 is 11 amino acids long. Trimming took off 7 bases at V and 5 bases at J, with 9 bases between the two ends. The CDR3: CASTGFDEQYF. DNA of the CDR3: TGTGCCAGCACAGGGTTTGACGAGCAGTACTTC. The full variable domain, in which reference TRBV11-2 and TRBJ2-7 provide the parts outside the CDR3, is EAGVAQSPRYKIIEKRQSVAFWCNPISGHATLYWYQQILGQGPKLLIQFQNNGVVDDSQLPKDRFSAERLKGVDSTLKIQPAKLEDSAVYLCASTGFDEQYFGPGTRLTVT.

This rearrangement joins TRBV7-9 to TRBJ2-7; 10 nucleotides align to TRBD2. V gave up 4 bases and J gave up 4 bases; unmatched junction bases: 7. The CDR3 is 15 amino acids. The germline V gene has CDR1 SEHNR and CDR2 FQNEAQ (reference sequence). CDR3 sequence reads: CASSSWTSGGYEQYF. As DNA, the CDR3 is TGTGCCAGCAGCTCCTGGACTAGCGGAGGGTACGAGCAGTACTTC. Full variable domain (remainder filled in from reference TRBV7-9 and TRBJ2-7): DTGVSQNPRHKITKRGQNVTFRCDPISEHNRLYWYRQTLGQGPEFLTYFQNEAQLEKSRLLSDRFSAERPKGSFSTLEIQRTEQGDSAMYLCASSSWTSGGYEQYFGPGTRLTVT.

This clonotype has a handful of counts. The J gene is TRBJ1-2, the V gene TRBV5-1; D unresolved. The V gene's germline CDR1 is SGHRS and CDR2 YFSETQ. The V end lost 0 bases, the J end lost 5 bases, and 8 bases lay between the germline ends. This CDR3 region has 13 residues. CDR3 sequence reads: CASSLDFVYGYTF. CDR3 bases: TGCGCCAGCAGCTTGGATTTCGTTTATGGCTACACCTTC.

The genes are TRBV20-1 and TRBJ1-2, with D possibly matching TRBD1 (6 bases). CDR3 length: 14 amino acids. CDR1 and CDR2 (germline): DFQATT, SNEGSKA (reference sequence). V was clipped by 5 bases and J by 8 bases, with 21 bases between them. The CDR3: CSAPAGGAMFGYTF. Here the CDR3 DNA reads TGCAGTGCTCCGGCCGGGGGCGCGATGTTCGGCTACACCTTC.

This clonotype appeared a few times. The chain has TRBV7-9 and TRBJ2-6; no reliable D call. The V gene's germline CDR1 is SEHNR and CDR2 FQNEAQ (reference sequence). The CDR3 covers 15 residues. The V end was cut by 3 bases, the J end by 0 bases, with 6 bases between. The CDR3 DNA is TGTGCCAGCAGCTTCGACCGCTCTGGGGCCAACGTCCTGACTTTC. Its protein product is CASSFDRSGANVLTF.

This clonotype was recorded only once. The chain carries TRBV2 and TRBJ1-2, with 7 bases lining up with TRBD1. This CDR3 contains 14 residues. Germline V gives CDR1 SNHLY, CDR2 FYNNEI. V was clipped by 4 bases and J by 3 bases; unmatched bases: 5. CDR3 nucleotide sequence: TGTGCCAGCAGTGGACTGGACAGGTACTATGGCTACACCTTC. Its translation: CASSGLDRYYGYTF. The variable domain in full, with the rest retrieved from reference TRBV2 and TRBJ1-2, is EPEVTQTPSHQVTQMGQEVILRCVPISNHLYFYWYRQILGQKVEFLVSFYNNEISEKSEIFDDQFSVERPDGSNFTLKIRSTKLEDSAMYFCASSGLDRYYGYTFGSGTRLTVV.

The chain uses TRBV25-1 and TRBJ2-3; a weak D match, TRBD2 (7 bases). Germline V lookup: CDR1 MGHDK, CDR2 SYGVNS. The V gene lost 7 bases and the J gene lost 4 bases, with 18 bases spanning the gap. The CDR3 contains 15 residues. CDR3 residues: CASTRGAGEADTQYF. The CDR3 DNA reads as TGTGCCAGCACTCGGGGGGCGGGAGAAGCAGATACGCAGTATTTT.

At least ten counts were recorded for this clonotype. The rearrangement joins TRBV12-3 or TRBV12-4 to TRBJ2-2; no reliable D call. The CDR3 length is 14 residues. Trimming shortened V by 3 bases and J by 0 bases, and 5 bases separated the two germline ends. The CDR3 sequence: CASSFTPNTGELFF. CDR3 nucleotide sequence: TGTGCCAGCAGTTTTACACCGAACACCGGGGAGCTGTTTTTT.

The V call is TRBV9, the J call TRBJ2-7; D call uncertain. The CDR3 has 13 residues. Germline V gene sequence: CDR1 SGDLS, CDR2 YYNGEE. V was clipped by 0 bases and J by 5 bases, with 9 bases between them. In DNA form, the CDR3 reads TGTGCCAGCAGCGTAGGGCCACGCCACGAGCAGTACTTC. Amino acid sequence: CASSVGPRHEQYF. Based on the CDR3 plus reference TRBV9 and TRBJ2-7, the full variable domain is DSGVTQTPKHLITATGQRVTLRCSPRSGDLSVYWYQQSLDQGLQFLIQYYNGEERAKGNILERFSAQQFPDLHSELNLSSLELGDSALYFCASSVGPRHEQYFGPGTRLTVT.

This chain connects TRBV14 to TRBJ1-1; 9 bases agree with TRBD1. Germline V gives CDR1 SGHDN, CDR2 FVKESK. V lost 4 bases, J lost 1 base, and 7 bases stayed unmatched. This CDR3 is built from 16 residues. The CDR3 sequence is CASSPDRGAWNTEAFF. CDR3 in DNA: TGTGCCAGCAGCCCAGACAGGGGGGCGTGGAACACTGAAGCTTTCTTT.

The chain couples TRBV20-1 to TRBJ2-1, with 11 bases lining up with TRBD2. This CDR3 region has 16 residues. V trimming: 4 bases; J trimming: 4 bases; junction bases outside the gene matches: 9. The germline V gene encodes CDR1 DFQATT and CDR2 SNEGSKA (reference sequence). CDR3 DNA: TGCAGTGCTACAACCATCCGGACTAGCGGGTACAATGAGCAGTTCTTC. Its translation is CSATTIRTSGYNEQFF.

Here the CDR3 DNA reads TGTGCCAGCAGCCGAGGACTAGCCAATACGCAGTATTTT. It specifies CASSRGLANTQYF. The chain carries TRBV7-9 and TRBJ2-3, with TRBD2 identical over 8 bases. Germline trimming cut 5 bases from V and 7 bases from J; bases unmatched to any gene: 5. The CDR3 contains 13 residues. Germline V CDR1 and CDR2: SEHNR, FQNEAQ (reference sequence).

This clonotype was counted a few times. The V gene is TRBV3-1, the J gene TRBJ1-1; D is ambiguous. CDR1 and CDR2 (germline): LGHDT, YNNKEL (reference sequence). V lost 0 bases and J 2 bases, leaving 7 bases between the germline ends. The CDR3 consists of 14 residues. The CDR3 reads CASSQEVENTEAFF. The CDR3 DNA follows: TGTGCCAGCAGCCAAGAGGTGGAAAACACTGAAGCTTTCTTT.

The V gene is TRBV29-1, the J gene TRBJ1-3, with 7 nucleotides matching TRBD1. The V segment lost 5 bases and the J segment 5 bases; nucleotides outside the gene matches: 9. The CDR3 is 14 residues long. In germline, CDR1 is SQVTM, CDR2 ANQGSEA. CDR3 loop: CSVRNRDSRNTIYF. The CDR3 region has the DNA TGCAGCGTTCGGAACCGGGACAGCCGAAACACCATATATTTT.

This clonotype was picked up a small number of times. CDR3 in DNA: TGCGCCAGCAGCCCAGAGGGTTCCGGGGCCAACGTCCTGACTTTC. Protein product: CASSPEGSGANVLTF. This chain uses TRBV10-1 with TRBJ2-6, with TRBD2 as a possible D gene (5 bases). The CDR3 has 15 amino acids. Trimming left V 6 bases short and J 4 bases short, with 13 bases between. Germline-derived CDR1 and CDR2 are WNHNN and SYGVQD (reference sequence).

The gene calls are TRBV5-5 and TRBJ2-5; 10 positions match TRBD2. CDR1 and CDR2 from the germline V gene are SGHKS and YYEKEE (reference sequence). The CDR3 length is 13 residues. The V gene end was trimmed by 9 bases and the J gene end by 4 bases; junction bases not matched to a gene: 6. CDR3 in amino acids: CATSSGRGETQYF. The CDR3 nucleotides are TGTGCCACCTCTAGCGGGAGAGGAGAGACCCAGTACTTC.

This clonotype was observed a handful of times. The chain recombines TRBV7-9 with TRBJ2-2; a possible D gene is TRBD1 (6 bases). Germline V lookup: CDR1 SEHNR, CDR2 FQNEAQ (reference sequence). This CDR3 contains 15 residues. With 7 bases removed from V and 2 bases from J, the gap between germline ends came to 14 bases. The CDR3, as DNA: TGTGCCAGCACCACCGGGACAACTAACACCGGGGAGCTGTTTTTT. Translation: CASTTGTTNTGELFF.

CDR3 residues: CASSWRGRSSTDTQYF. The CDR3 nucleotides are TGTGCCAGCAGCTGGAGGGGAAGGTCTAGCACAGATACGCAGTATTTT. The rearrangement joins TRBV7-9 to TRBJ2-3; a possible D gene is TRBD2 (6 bases). CDR1 is SEHNR, CDR2 FQNEAQ, per germline (reference sequence). Trimming stripped 4 bases from V and 0 bases from J, with 14 bases between. This CDR3 has 16 residues.

This clonotype has just a few counts. The CDR3 sequence is CASSLSIAGPYEQYF. Written as DNA, the CDR3 is TGCGCCAGCAGCTTGTCCATAGCGGGGCCCTACGAGCAGTACTTC. The V and J genes are TRBV5-1 and TRBJ2-7; TRBD2 aligns across 8 bases. Germline V gives CDR1 SGHRS, CDR2 YFSETQ. The ends lost 1 base at V and 2 bases at J; junction bases unmatched: 5. The CDR3 consists of 15 residues.

This chain joins TRBV29-1 and TRBJ2-3; 7 bases match TRBD2. The germline CDR1 and CDR2 sequences are SQVTM and ANQGSEA. J lost 0 bases, V lost 3 bases, and 6 bases had no gene match. This CDR3 is built from 15 residues. The CDR3 spells CSVDIVAGSTDTQYF. The CDR3 nucleotides read TGCAGCGTTGATATCGTAGCGGGTAGCACAGATACGCAGTATTTT.

This clonotype was counted between two and nine times. The CDR3 sequence is CATRTAHETQYF. The CDR3 DNA sequence: TGTGCCACCAGGACAGCTCACGAGACCCAGTACTTC. V usage is TRBV24-1 and J usage is TRBJ2-5; TRBD1 might be the D (5 bases). This CDR3 contains 12 residues. Germline CDR1 reads KGHDR; CDR2 reads SFDVKD. Trimming shortened V by 7 bases and J by 5 bases, and 10 bases separated the two germline ends.

There are a few counts of this clonotype. This chain joins TRBV18 and TRBJ2-7; D perhaps matches TRBD2 (5 bases). The CDR3 is 16 amino acids. In germline, CDR1 is KGHSH, CDR2 LQKENI. The V end was cut by 3 bases, the J end by 2 bases, with 17 bases between. CDR3 region: CASSPPSGLRAYEQYF. The CDR3 DNA follows: TGTGCCAGCTCACCTCCCTCCGGCCTGCGGGCCTACGAGCAGTACTTC.

This chain uses TRBV9 with TRBJ2-2, with D perhaps matching TRBD1 (5 bases). V lost 0 bases to trimming and J lost 1 base, with 13 bases between them. The CDR3 has 17 residues. Germline lookup yields CDR1 SGDLS and CDR2 YYNGEE. Here the CDR3 reads CASSVAGQPMNTGELFF. In nucleotides, the CDR3 is TGTGCCAGCAGCGTAGCAGGGCAGCCCATGAACACCGGGGAGCTGTTTTTT.

The chain combines TRBV11-1 with TRBJ2-3; 9 bases align to TRBD1. Germline CDR1 is SGHAT and CDR2 is FQDESV (reference sequence). The CDR3 totals 16 residues. The V segment lost 4 bases and the J segment 4 bases; nucleotides outside the gene matches: 9. The CDR3 DNA is TGTGCCAGCAGCTCATATACAGGGGGCGAAGCAGATACGCAGTATTTT. This translates into CASSSYTGGEADTQYF.

This clonotype was seen at least ten times. The chain uses TRBV7-9 and TRBJ1-1; D is unresolved. Germline V lookup: CDR1 SEHNR, CDR2 FQNEAQ (reference sequence). CDR3 size: 12 residues. Trimming pared 3 bases from V and 4 bases from J, leaving 6 bases between. The CDR3 nucleotides are TGTGCCAGCAGCTTTGGGAGCACTGAAGCTTTCTTT. Encoded protein: CASSFGSTEAFF.

The V call is TRBV7-9, the J call TRBJ2-1; 15 bases are a match to TRBD2. Germline V gives CDR1 SEHNR, CDR2 FQNEAQ (reference sequence). This CDR3 is 17 amino acids long. After removal of 3 bases from V and 7 bases from J, the junction contained 7 bases not matched to a gene. CDR3 nucleotides: TGTGCCAGCAGCTTCCCCGGACTAGCGGGAGGGGATAATGAGCAGTTCTTC. Its translation: CASSFPGLAGGDNEQFF.

This clonotype has just a few counts. The chain joins TRBV20-1 to TRBJ1-1; weak D call: TRBD1 (5 bases). The CDR3 is 17 residues long. Trimming left V 1 base short and J 0 bases short, with 18 bases between. Germline V CDR1 and CDR2: DFQATT, SNEGSKA (reference sequence). CDR3 coding DNA: TGCAGTGCTAGAGCCCCGGGGCAGGGCGAGATGAACACTGAAGCTTTCTTT. This codes for CSARAPGQGEMNTEAFF.